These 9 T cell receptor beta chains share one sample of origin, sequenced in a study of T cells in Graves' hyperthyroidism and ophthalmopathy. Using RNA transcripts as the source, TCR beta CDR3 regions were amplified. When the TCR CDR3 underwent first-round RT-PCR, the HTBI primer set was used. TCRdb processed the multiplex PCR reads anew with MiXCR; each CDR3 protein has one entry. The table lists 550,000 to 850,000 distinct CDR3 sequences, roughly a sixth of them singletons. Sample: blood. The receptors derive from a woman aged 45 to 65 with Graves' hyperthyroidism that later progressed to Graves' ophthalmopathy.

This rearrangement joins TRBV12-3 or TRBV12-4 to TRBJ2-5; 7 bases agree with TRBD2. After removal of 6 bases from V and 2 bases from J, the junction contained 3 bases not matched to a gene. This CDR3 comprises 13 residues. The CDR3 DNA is TGTGCCAGCAGCCAGCGGGGACAAGAGACCCAGTACTTC. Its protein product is CASSQRGQETQYF.

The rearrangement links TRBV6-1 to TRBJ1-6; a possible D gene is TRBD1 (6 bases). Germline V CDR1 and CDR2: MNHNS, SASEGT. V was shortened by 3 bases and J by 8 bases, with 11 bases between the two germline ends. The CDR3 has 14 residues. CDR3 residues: CASSDQGRYSPLHF. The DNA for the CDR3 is TGTGCCAGCAGTGACCAGGGGAGGTATTCACCCCTCCACTTT.

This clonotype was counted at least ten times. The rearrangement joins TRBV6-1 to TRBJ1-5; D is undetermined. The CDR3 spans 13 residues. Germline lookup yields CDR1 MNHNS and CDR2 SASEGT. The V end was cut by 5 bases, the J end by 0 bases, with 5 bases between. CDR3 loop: CASSPYSNQPQHF. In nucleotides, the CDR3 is TGTGCCAGCAGTCCATATAGCAATCAGCCCCAGCATTTT.

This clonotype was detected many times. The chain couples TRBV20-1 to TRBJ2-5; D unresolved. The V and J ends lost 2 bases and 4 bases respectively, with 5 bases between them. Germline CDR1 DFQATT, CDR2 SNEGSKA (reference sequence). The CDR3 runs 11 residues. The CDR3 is CSARQRETQYF. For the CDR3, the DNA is TGCAGTGCTAGACAGAGAGAGACCCAGTACTTC.

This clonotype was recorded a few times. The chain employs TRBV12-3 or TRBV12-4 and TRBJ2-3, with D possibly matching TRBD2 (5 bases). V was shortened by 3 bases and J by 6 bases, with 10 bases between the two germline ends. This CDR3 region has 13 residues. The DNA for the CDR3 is TGTGCCAGCAGTTTGATACTAGGGGATACGCAGTATTTT. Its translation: CASSLILGDTQYF.

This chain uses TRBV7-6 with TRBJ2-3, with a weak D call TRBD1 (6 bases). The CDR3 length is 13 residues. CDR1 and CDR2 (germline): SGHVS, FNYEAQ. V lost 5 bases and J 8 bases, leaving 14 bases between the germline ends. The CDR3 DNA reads TGTGCCAGCAGCCCTCAGGGGCCCCTTACGCAGTATTTT. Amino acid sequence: CASSPQGPLTQYF.

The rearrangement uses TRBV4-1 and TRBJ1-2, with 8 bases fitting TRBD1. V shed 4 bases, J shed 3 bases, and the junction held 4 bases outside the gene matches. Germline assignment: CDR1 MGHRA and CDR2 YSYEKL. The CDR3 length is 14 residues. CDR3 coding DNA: TGCGCCAGCAGCCCGCGACAGGGGTACTATGGCTACACCTTC. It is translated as CASSPRQGYYGYTF.

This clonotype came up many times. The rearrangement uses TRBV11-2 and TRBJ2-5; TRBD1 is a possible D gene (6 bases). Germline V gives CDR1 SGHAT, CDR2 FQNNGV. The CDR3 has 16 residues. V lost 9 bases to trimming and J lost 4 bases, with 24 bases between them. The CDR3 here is CASAPGVRSDSETQYF. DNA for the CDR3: TGTGCCAGTGCCCCAGGGGTACGGTCCGACTCAGAGACCCAGTACTTC.

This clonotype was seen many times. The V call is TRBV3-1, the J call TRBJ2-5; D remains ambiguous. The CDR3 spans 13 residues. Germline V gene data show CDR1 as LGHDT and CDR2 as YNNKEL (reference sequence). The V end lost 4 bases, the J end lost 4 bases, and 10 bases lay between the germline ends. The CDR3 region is CASSLRERETQYF. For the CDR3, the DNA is TGTGCCAGCAGCCTCAGAGAGCGAGAGACCCAGTACTTC.